Listed here is a single T cell receptor (beta chain). Its antigen remains unknown. This table comes from immunoSEQ multiplex PCR, and its TCRdb copy is limited to in-frame clones, with some not included. The sample carries about 80,000 clones, 70% to 85% recorded once. The data belong to a study of T cell clones after liver transplantation. The wider study: Post-transplant blood was tracked for graft-donor-reactive T cell clones identified in a pre-transplant mixed lymphocyte reaction. Third-party-reactive TCRbeta sequences from pre-transplant mixed lymphocyte reactions served as antigen-independent comparators.

Broader study findings: These preliminary findings come from unstandardized post-transplant sampling times. The donor-reactive repertoire was only partly measurable in a couple of subjects, lacking donor cells.

CDR3 length: 16 amino acids. Germline CDR1 reads LNHDA; CDR2 reads SQIVND (reference sequence). V lost 7 bases, J lost 4 bases, and 22 bases lay in between. The sequence derives from a human patient who received a liver transplant. Some T cells may originate from the graft donor. The V call is TRBV19, the J call TRBJ1-2; D is ambiguous. The sequences come from CD4+ T cells from blood, collected 46 months after liver transplant. CDR3 amino acids: CASTLVWRDQSYGYTF. The CDR3 DNA reads as TGTGCCAGTACCCTGGTTTGGAGGGATCAGAGCTATGGCTACACCTTC.